This T cell receptor (beta chain) is from a study of blood T cell repertoires in COVID-19. This table comes from immunoSEQ multiplex PCR, and its TCRdb copy is limited to in-frame clones, with some not included. The sample has approximately 300,000 clones; 85% to 90% are singletons. The CDR3 contains 13 residues. Unmatched junction bases numbered 8, after V lost 10 bases and J lost 3 bases. Germline values: CDR1 KGHSH, CDR2 LQKENI. The receptor was isolated from a man aged 40-49 years with acute or convalescent COVID-19. The gene calls are TRBV18 and TRBJ1-2; 7 positions agree with TRBD1. Sequencing was carried out using peripheral blood. Here the CDR3 reads CATTTGNDYGYTF. In DNA form, the CDR3 reads TGTGCCACTACGACAGGGAACGACTATGGCTACACCTTC.